This TCR beta chain was retrieved from a study of beta chain features in type 1 diabetes. Study-wide background: Healthy donors, compared against patients, showed similar age, gender and cell yields.

What was sequenced were expressed TCRB transcripts, since all of the isolated RNA had been reverse transcribed. TCRdb keeps only in-frame clones here, not all; method: immunoSEQ multiplex PCR. Of 200,000 to 250,000 clones in the sample, around an eighth were seen once. CDR1 is SGHTA, CDR2 FQGNSA, per germline. The CDR3 is 17 amino acids. The trim removed 5 bases at V and 4 bases at J, leaving 7 bases unmatched. The sample holds a few counts of this clone. What it binds is not known. Notes on the study in general: The study found fewer insertions and more deletions at VDJ junctions in type 1 diabetes patients. Possible PCR preference for shorter templates applied equally to patients and controls. For Type 1 diabetes patients, all four CD4+ subsets carried TCRB CDR3s that were moderately but significantly shorter.

The chain has TRBV7-2 and TRBJ2-2; TRBD2 matches at 13 bases. Sequencing used naive CD4+ T cells from blood. The receptor's source is a woman in her 40s in good health. CDR3 protein: CASSPGLAGATTGELFF. DNA for the CDR3: TGTGCCAGCAGCCCAGGACTAGCGGGGGCCACCACCGGGGAGCTGTTTTTT.